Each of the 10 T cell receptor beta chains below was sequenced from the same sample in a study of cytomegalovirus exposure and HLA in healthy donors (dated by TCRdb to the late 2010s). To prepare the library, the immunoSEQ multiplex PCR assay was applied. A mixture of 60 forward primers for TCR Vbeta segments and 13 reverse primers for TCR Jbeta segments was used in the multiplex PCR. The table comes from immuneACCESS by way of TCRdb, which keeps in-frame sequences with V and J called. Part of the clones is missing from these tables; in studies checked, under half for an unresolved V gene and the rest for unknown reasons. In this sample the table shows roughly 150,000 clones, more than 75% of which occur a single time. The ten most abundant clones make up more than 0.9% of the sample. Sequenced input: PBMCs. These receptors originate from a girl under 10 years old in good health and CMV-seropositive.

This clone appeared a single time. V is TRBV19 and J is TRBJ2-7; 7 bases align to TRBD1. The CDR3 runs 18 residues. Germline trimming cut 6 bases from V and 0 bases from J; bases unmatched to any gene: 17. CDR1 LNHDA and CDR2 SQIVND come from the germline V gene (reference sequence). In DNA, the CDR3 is TGTGCCAGTAGCCCGGGACAGCCTGATTTTTTGAGCTCCTACGAGCAGTACTTC. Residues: CASSPGQPDFLSSYEQYF.

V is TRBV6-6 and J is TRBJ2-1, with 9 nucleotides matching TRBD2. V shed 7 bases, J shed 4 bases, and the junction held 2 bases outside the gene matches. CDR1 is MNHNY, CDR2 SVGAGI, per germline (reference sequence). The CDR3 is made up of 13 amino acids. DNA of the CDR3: TGTGCCAGCAATAGCGGGAGTTACAATGAGCAGTTCTTC. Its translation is CASNSGSYNEQFF.

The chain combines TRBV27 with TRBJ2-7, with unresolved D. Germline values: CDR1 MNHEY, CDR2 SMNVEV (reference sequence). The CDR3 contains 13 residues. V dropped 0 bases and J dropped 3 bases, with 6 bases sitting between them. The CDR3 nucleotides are TGTGCCAGCAGTTTATCCCGTTTCTACGAGCAGTACTTC. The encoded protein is CASSLSRFYEQYF.

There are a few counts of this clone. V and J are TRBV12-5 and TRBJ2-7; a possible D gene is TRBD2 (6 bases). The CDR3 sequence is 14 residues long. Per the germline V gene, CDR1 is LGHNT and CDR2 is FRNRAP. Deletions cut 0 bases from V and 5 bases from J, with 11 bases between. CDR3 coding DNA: TGTGCTAGTGGTTTGGTACCGGAGGGGAACGAGCAGTACTTC. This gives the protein CASGLVPEGNEQYF.

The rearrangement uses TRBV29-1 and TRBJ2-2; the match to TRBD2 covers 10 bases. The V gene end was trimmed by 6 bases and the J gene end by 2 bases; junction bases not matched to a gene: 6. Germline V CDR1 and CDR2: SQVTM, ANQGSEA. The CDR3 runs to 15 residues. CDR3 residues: CSVYLAGANTGELFF. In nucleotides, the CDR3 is TGCAGCGTATATCTAGCGGGAGCAAACACCGGGGAGCTGTTTTTT.

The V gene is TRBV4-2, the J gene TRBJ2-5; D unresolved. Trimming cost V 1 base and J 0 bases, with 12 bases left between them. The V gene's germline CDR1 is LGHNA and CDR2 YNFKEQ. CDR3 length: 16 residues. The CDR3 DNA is TGTGCCAGCAGCCAAGGTACAGCTTCGTACCAAGAGACCCAGTACTTC. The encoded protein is CASSQGTASYQETQYF.

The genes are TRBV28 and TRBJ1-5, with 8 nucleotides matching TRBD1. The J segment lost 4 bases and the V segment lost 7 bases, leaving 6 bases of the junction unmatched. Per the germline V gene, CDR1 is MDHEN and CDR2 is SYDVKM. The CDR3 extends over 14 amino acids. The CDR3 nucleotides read TGTGCCAGCACCTCAGGGGGCATTAATCAGCCCCAGCATTTT. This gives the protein CASTSGGINQPQHF.

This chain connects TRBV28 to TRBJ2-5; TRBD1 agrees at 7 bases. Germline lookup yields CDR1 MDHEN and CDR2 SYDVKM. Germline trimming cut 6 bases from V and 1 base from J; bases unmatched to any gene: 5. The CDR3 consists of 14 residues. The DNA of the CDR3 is TGTGCCAGCAGGGAACAGGGGACCCAAGAGACCCAGTACTTC. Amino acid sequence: CASREQGTQETQYF.

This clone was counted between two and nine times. Written as DNA, the CDR3 is TGTGCCAGCACACACCCGGCTAGCGGGAGCCCTGACTACGAGCAGTACTTC. It codes for CASTHPASGSPDYEQYF. The V call is TRBV11-1, the J call TRBJ2-7; 10 nucleotides line up with TRBD2. CDR1 SGHAT and CDR2 FQDESV come from the germline V gene (reference sequence). CDR3 length equals 17 residues. V trimming: 7 bases; J trimming: 3 bases; junction bases outside the gene matches: 15. The variable domain in full, with the rest retrieved from reference TRBV11-1 and TRBJ2-7, is EAEVAQSPRYKITEKSQAVAFWCDPISGHATLYWYRQILGQGPELLVQFQDESVVDDSQLPKDRFSAERLKGVDSTLKIQPAELGDSAMYLCASTHPASGSPDYEQYFGPGTRLTVT.

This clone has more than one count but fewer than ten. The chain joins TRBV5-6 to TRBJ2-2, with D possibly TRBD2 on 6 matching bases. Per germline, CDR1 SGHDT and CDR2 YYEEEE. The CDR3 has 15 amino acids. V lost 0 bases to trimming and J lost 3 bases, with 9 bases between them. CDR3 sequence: CASSLVRDYTGELFF. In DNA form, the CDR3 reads TGTGCCAGCAGCTTGGTACGGGACTACACCGGGGAGCTGTTTTTT.